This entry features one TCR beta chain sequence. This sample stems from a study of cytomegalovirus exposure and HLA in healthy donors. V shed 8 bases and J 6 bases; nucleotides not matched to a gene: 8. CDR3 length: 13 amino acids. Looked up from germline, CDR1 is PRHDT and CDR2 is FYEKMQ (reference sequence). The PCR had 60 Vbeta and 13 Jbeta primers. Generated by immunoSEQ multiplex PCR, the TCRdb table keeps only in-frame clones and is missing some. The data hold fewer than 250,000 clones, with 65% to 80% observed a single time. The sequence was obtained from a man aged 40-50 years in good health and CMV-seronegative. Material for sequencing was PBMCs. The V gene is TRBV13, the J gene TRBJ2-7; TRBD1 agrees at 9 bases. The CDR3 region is CASAWTGAGEQYF. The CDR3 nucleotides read TGTGCCAGCGCATGGACAGGGGCCGGCGAGCAGTACTTC. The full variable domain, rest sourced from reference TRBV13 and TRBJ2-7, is AAGVIQSPRHLIKEKRETATLKCYPIPRHDTVYWYQQGPGQDPQFLISFYEKMQSDKGSIPDRFSAQQFSDYHSELNMSSLELGDSALYFCASAWTGAGEQYFGPGTRLTVT.